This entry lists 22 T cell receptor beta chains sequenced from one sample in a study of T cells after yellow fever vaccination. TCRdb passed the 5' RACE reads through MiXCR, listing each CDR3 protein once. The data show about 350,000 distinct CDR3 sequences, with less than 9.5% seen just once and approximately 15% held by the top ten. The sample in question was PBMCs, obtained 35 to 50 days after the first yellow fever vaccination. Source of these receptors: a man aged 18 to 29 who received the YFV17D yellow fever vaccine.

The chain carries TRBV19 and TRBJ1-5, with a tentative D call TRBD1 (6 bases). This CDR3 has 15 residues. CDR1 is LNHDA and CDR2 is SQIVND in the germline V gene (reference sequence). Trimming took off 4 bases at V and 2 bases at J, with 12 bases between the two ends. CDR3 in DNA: TGTGCCAGTAGTAACAGGGAGAGGGGCAATCAGCCCCAGCATTTT. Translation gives CASSNRERGNQPQHF.

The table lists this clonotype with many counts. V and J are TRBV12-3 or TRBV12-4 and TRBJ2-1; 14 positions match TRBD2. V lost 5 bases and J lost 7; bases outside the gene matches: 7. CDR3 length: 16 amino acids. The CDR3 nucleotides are TGTGCCAGCAGTCCCCGGACTAGCGGGGGGTTTAATGAGCAGTTCTTC. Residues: CASSPRTSGGFNEQFF.

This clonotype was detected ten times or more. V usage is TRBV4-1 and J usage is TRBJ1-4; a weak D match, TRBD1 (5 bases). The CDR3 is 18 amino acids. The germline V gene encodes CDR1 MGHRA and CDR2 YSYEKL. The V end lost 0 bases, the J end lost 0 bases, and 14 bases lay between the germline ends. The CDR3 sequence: CASSQDRGTDATNEKLFF. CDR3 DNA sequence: TGCGCCAGCAGCCAAGATCGGGGCACCGATGCAACTAATGAAAAACTGTTTTTT.

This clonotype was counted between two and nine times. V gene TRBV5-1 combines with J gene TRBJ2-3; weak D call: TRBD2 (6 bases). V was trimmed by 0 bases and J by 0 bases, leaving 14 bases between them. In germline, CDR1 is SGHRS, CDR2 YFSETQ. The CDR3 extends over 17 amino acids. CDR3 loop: CASSLDFGGDSTDTQYF. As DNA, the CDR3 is TGCGCCAGCAGCTTGGACTTCGGCGGGGATAGCACAGATACGCAGTATTTT. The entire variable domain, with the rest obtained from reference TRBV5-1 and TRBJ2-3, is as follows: KAGVTQTPRYLIKTRGQQVTLSCSPISGHRSVSWYQQTPGQGLQFLFEYFSETQRNKGNFPGRFSGRQFSNSRSEMNVSTLELGDSALYLCASSLDFGGDSTDTQYFGPGTRLTVL.

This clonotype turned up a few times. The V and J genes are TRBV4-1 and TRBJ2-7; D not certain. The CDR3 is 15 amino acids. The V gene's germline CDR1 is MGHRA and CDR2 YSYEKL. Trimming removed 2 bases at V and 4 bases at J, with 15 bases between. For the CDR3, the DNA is TGCGCCAGCAGCCAATTGACCCGGAGCCATTACGAGCAGTACTTC. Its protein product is CASSQLTRSHYEQYF.

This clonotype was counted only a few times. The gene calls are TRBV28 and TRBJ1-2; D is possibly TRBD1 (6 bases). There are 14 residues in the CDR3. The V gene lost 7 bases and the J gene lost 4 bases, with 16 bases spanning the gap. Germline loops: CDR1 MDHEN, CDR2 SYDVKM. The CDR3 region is CASNIRGAFYGYTF. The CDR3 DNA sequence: TGTGCCAGCAATATAAGGGGGGCCTTCTATGGCTACACCTTC.

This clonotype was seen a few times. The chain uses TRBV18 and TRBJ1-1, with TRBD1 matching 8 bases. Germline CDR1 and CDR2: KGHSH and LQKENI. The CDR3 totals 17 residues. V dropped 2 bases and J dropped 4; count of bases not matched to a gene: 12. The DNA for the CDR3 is TGTGCCAGCTCACCAATTTTTGGCAGGGGGCTAATCACTGAAGCTTTCTTT. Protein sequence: CASSPIFGRGLITEAFF.

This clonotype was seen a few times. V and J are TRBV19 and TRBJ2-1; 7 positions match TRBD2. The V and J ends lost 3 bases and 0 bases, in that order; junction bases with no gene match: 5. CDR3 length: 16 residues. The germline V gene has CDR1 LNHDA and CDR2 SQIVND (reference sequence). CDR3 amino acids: CASSMSGKSSYNEQFF. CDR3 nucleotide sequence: TGTGCCAGTAGTATGAGCGGGAAAAGCTCCTACAATGAGCAGTTCTTC. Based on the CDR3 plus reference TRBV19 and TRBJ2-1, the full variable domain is DGGITQSPKYLFRKEGQNVTLSCEQNLNHDAMYWYRQDPGQGLRLIYYSQIVNDFQKGDIAEGYSVSREKKESFPLTVTSAQKNPTAFYLCASSMSGKSSYNEQFFGPGTRLTVL.

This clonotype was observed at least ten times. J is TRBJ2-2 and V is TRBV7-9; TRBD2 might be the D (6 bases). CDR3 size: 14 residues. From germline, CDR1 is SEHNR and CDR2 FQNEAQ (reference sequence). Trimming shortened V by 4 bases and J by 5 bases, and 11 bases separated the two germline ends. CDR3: CASSSTSVTGELFF. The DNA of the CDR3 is TGTGCCAGCAGCTCGACTAGTGTTACCGGGGAGCTGTTTTTT.

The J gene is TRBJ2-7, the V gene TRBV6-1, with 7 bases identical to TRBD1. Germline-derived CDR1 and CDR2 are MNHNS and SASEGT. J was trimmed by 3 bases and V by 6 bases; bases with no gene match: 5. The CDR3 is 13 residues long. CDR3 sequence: CASRTGPSYEQYV. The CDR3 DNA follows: TGTGCCAGCAGGACAGGGCCGAGCTACGAGCAGTACGTC.

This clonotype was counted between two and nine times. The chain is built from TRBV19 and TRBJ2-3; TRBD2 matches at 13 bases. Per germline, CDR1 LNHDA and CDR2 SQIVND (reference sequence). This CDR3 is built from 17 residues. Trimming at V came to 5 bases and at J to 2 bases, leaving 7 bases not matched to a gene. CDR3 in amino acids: CASSWTSGGTLTDTQYF. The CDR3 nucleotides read TGTGCCAGTAGTTGGACTAGCGGGGGAACACTCACAGATACGCAGTATTTT.

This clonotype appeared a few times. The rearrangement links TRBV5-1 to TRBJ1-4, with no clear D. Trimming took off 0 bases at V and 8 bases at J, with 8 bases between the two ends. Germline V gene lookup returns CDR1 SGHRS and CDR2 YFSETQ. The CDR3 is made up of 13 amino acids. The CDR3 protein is CASSLVTAEKLFF. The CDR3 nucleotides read TGCGCCAGCAGCTTGGTGACGGCGGAAAAACTGTTTTTT.

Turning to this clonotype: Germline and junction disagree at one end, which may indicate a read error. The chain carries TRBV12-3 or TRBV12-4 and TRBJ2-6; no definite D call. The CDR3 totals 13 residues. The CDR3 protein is CTSSLPGANVLTF. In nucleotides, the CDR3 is TGTACCAGCAGTTTACCTGGGGCCAACGTCCTGACTTTC.

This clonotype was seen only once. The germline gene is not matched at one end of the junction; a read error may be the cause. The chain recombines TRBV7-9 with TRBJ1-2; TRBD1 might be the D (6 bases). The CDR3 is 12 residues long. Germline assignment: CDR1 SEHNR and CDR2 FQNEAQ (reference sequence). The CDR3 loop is CASSPQGFGYIF. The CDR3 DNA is TGTGCCAGCAGCCCCCAGGGGTTTGGCTACATCTTC.

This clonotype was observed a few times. The CDR3 is CASSIGTSGAPLYEQYV. For the CDR3, the DNA is TGTGCCAGCAGCATAGGGACTAGCGGGGCGCCTCTGTACGAGCAGTACGTC. The rearrangement links TRBV7-8 to TRBJ2-7, with 13 bases matching TRBD2. The CDR3 is made up of 17 amino acids. J lost 4 bases, V lost 5 bases, and 11 bases had no gene match. Germline V gives CDR1 SGHVS, CDR2 FQNEAQ.

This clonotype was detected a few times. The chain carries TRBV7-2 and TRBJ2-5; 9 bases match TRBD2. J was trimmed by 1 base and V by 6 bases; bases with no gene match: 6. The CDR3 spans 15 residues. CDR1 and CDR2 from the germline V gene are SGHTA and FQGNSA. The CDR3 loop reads CASSRTSGFQETQYF. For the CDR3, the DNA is TGTGCCAGCAGTCGAACTAGCGGGTTCCAAGAGACCCAGTACTTC.

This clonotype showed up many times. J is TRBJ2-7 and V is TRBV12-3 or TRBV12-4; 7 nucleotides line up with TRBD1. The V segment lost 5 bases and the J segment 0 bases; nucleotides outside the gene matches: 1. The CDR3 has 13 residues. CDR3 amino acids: CASSRDSSYEQYF. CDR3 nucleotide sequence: TGTGCCAGCAGTCGGGACAGCTCCTACGAGCAGTACTTC.

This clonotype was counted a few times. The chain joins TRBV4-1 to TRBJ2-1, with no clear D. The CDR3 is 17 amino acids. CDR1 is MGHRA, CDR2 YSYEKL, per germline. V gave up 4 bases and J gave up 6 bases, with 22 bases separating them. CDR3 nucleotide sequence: TGCGCCAGCAGCCTTCCTGTCGGGCTATTATCAGTCAATGAGCAGTTCTTC. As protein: CASSLPVGLLSVNEQFF.

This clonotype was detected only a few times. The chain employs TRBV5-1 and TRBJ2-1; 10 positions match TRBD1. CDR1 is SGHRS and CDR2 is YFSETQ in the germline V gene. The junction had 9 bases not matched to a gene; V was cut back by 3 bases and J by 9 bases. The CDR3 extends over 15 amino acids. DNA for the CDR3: TGCGCCAGCAGCTCTCCGGGACAGGGGTTTGCTGAGCAGTTCTTC. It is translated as CASSSPGQGFAEQFF.

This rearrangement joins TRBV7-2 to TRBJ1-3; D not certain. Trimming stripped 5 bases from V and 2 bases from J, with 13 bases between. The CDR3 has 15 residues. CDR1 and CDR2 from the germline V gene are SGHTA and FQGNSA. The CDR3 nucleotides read TGTGCCAGCAGCGTTACAGCCGTCCCTGGAAACACCATATATTTT. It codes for CASSVTAVPGNTIYF.

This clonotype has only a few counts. Written as DNA, the CDR3 is TGCAGTGCTAGAGATCCGGGACTAGCGGGGGCCGGGGAGCTGTTTTTT. As protein: CSARDPGLAGAGELFF. The chain employs TRBV20-1 and TRBJ2-2; 14 positions match TRBD2. This CDR3 has 16 amino acids. Unmatched junction bases numbered 3, after V lost 0 bases and J lost 6 bases. Germline CDR1 and CDR2: DFQATT and SNEGSKA (reference sequence).

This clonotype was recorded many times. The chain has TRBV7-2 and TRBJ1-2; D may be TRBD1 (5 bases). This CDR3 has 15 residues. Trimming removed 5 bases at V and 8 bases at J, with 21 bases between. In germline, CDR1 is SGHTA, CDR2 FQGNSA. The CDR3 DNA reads TGTGCCAGCAGCCCCCCCGGGGGGACCCAAGGGGGCTACACCTTC. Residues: CASSPPGGTQGGYTF. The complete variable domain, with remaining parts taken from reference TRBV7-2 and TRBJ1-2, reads GAGVSQSPSNKVTEKGKDVELRCDPISGHTALYWYRQSLGQGLEFLIYFQGNSAPDKSGLPSDRFSAERTGGSVSTLTIQRTQQEDSAVYLCASSPPGGTQGGYTFGSGTRLTVV.